Given below is one T cell receptor (beta chain) in context. The data derive from a study of blood T cell repertoires in COVID-19. As for the study in general: Some COVID-19 samples were acute and others convalescent; all came from the United States, Italy and Spain. The cDNA or gDNA used as material had been derived from T cells, B-cell-depleted T cells, or PBMCs.

Germline lookup yields CDR1 SGHTA and CDR2 FQGTGA. The J segment lost 8 bases and the V segment lost 0 bases, leaving 5 bases of the junction unmatched. The CDR3 spans 15 residues. Using immunoSEQ multiplex PCR, the repertoire was profiled, and TCRdb retains in-frame clones only, with some absent. This sample has about 430,000 clones, with about 88% found just once. Clinical histories supplied by participants themselves formed the basis of cohort assignment. Within the 2 weeks before study entry, each person in the exposed group met a COVID-19 case. The sample was PBMCs or T cells enriched from blood (not recorded which). This TCR was recovered from a woman aged 18 to 35 who had been exposed to COVID-19. The J gene is TRBJ2-3, the V gene TRBV7-3; 10 bases align to TRBD1. DNA for the CDR3: TGTGCCAGCAGCTTAACGACAGGGGGCGCAGGTACGCAGTATTTT. The encoded protein is CASSLTTGGAGTQYF.